Below, 19 T cell receptor beta chains from the same sample are listed, as sequenced in a study of CD8 T cells in Susac syndrome (dated by TCRdb to between 2017 and 2020). Receptor libraries were prepared by the immunoSEQ multiplex PCR assay. RNA was extracted using the RNeasy kit, and roughly 0.5 to 1 ug of the RNA was reverse transcribed with random hexamers. Starting from the raw public reads, TCRdb applied fastp trimming at Q25, assembled clones with MiXCR and retained in-frame beta chains. Entries that share a CDR3 protein sequence are merged under the most common genes and DNA. This sample holds 170,000 or so distinct CDR3 sequences; roughly 95% were observed only once. The ten largest make up about 0.15% of the sample. Sequences were obtained from CD8+ T cells from PBMCs. The receptors here all came from a human donor with multiple sclerosis.

This clonotype appeared once. This chain uses TRBV24-1 with TRBJ2-5, with D hard to call. V was shortened by 5 bases and J by 5 bases, with 11 bases between the two germline ends. Germline values: CDR1 KGHDR, CDR2 SFDVKD. This CDR3 is built from 13 residues. The CDR3 sequence is CATSAGPGETQYF. As DNA, the CDR3 is TGTGCCACCAGTGCGGGTCCTGGGGAGACCCAGTACTTC.

The chain uses TRBV27 and TRBJ2-7; D ambiguous. V dropped 3 bases and J dropped 9 bases, with 9 bases sitting between them. The CDR3 contains 11 residues. The germline CDR1 and CDR2 sequences are MNHEY and SMNVEV (reference sequence). CDR3 nucleotide sequence: TGTGCCAGCAGTTTCAAGACGTCGCAGTACTTC. It encodes CASSFKTSQYF.

This clonotype appeared once. J is TRBJ1-2 and V is TRBV4-2; TRBD1 aligns across 7 bases. V was pared by 1 base and J by 2 bases, with 7 bases of the junction left unmatched. In germline, CDR1 is LGHNA, CDR2 YNFKEQ. CDR3 length equals 16 residues. The chain's CDR3 is CASSQVLGDSNYGYTF. The DNA of the CDR3 is TGTGCCAGCAGCCAAGTCCTTGGGGACAGCAACTATGGCTACACCTTC.

The V and J genes are TRBV20-1 and TRBJ1-1; the D is unclear. This CDR3 comprises 14 residues. Germline CDR1 is DFQATT and CDR2 is SNEGSKA (reference sequence). V was pared by 1 base and J by 6 bases, with 15 bases between. For the CDR3, the DNA is TGCAGTGCTAGAGTTCTGGGAGGTTCCCCTGAAGCTTTCTTT. Translating it yields CSARVLGGSPEAFF.

V gene TRBV29-1 combines with J gene TRBJ1-2; D perhaps matches TRBD1 (6 bases). Trimming took 7 bases from V and 3 from J, leaving 15 bases between them. CDR1 is SQVTM and CDR2 is ANQGSEA in the germline V gene. The CDR3 extends over 13 amino acids. This chain's CDR3 is CSAEGGLDYGYTF. CDR3 nucleotides: TGCAGCGCAGAGGGGGGGCTGGACTATGGCTACACCTTC.

The chain recombines TRBV7-3 with TRBJ1-1; 7 positions match TRBD1. V was pared by 6 bases and J by 3 bases, with 4 bases of the junction left unmatched. The germline gives CDR1 SGHTA, CDR2 FQGTGA. This CDR3 is 13 amino acids long. The CDR3 region is CASRWGQHTEAFF. DNA of the CDR3: TGTGCCAGCAGATGGGGACAGCACACTGAAGCTTTCTTT.

The rearrangement uses TRBV5-1 and TRBJ2-7; TRBD1 aligns across 9 bases. The CDR3 has 14 residues. With 4 bases clipped from V and 6 bases from J, the junction kept 8 bases outside the gene matches. Germline-derived CDR1 and CDR2 are SGHRS and YFSETQ. CDR3 bases: TGCGCCAGCAGCCTGGGGACAGGGATAGGCGAGCAGTACTTC. Its translation: CASSLGTGIGEQYF.

A single count supports this clonotype. The chain links TRBV7-2 to TRBJ2-7, with TRBD1 matching 8 bases. J lost 6 bases, V lost 5 bases, and 12 bases had no gene match. CDR1 and CDR2 (germline): SGHTA, FQGNSA. The CDR3 totals 15 residues. CDR3 sequence (DNA): TGTGCCAGCAGCCTCGGACAGGGTGTGGTTCTCGAGCAGTACTTC. As protein: CASSLGQGVVLEQYF.

The rearrangement joins TRBV20-1 to TRBJ1-5, with D possibly matching TRBD1 (5 bases). Trimming left V 5 bases short and J 3 bases short, with 20 bases between. Per germline, CDR1 DFQATT and CDR2 SNEGSKA (reference sequence). CDR3 length equals 16 residues. CDR3 loop: CSARIRGRGPNQPQHF. The CDR3 DNA sequence: TGCAGTGCTCGGATTCGCGGGAGGGGACCCAATCAGCCCCAGCATTTT.

The chain combines TRBV27 with TRBJ2-3; 8 positions match TRBD2. Per germline, CDR1 MNHEY and CDR2 SMNVEV (reference sequence). V was pared by 3 bases and J by 5 bases, with 16 bases of the junction left unmatched. The CDR3 has 18 residues. The CDR3 sequence is CASSFAPMREDAQDTQYF. CDR3 nucleotide sequence: TGTGCCAGCAGTTTCGCGCCTATGCGGGAGGACGCACAAGATACGCAGTATTTT.

The chain is built from TRBV23-1 and TRBJ1-4; 7 bases are a match to TRBD1. TRBV23-1 is an open reading frame, and its role is uncertain. This CDR3 contains 15 residues. V lost 4 bases to trimming and J lost 4 bases; unmatched junction nucleotides: 6. The CDR3 sequence is CASSLEGQSNEKLFF. In DNA form, the CDR3 reads TGCGCCAGCAGTCTCGAGGGACAGAGTAATGAAAAACTGTTTTTT.

The chain combines TRBV7-9 with TRBJ2-3, with unresolved D. The CDR3 length is 16 residues. Germline CDR1 SEHNR, CDR2 FQNEAQ (reference sequence). Trimming took 3 bases from V and 2 from J, leaving 15 bases between them. Here the CDR3 DNA reads TGTGCCAGCAGCTTCCGACGGCCCCTCAACACAGATACGCAGTATTTT. This gives the protein CASSFRRPLNTDTQYF.

V and J are TRBV3-1 and TRBJ2-1; 9 nucleotides match TRBD1. J lost 6 bases, V lost 0 bases, and 9 bases had no gene match. The CDR3 is 17 amino acids. From germline, CDR1 is LGHDT and CDR2 YNNKEL (reference sequence). The CDR3 sequence: CASSQDFGTGWSNEQFF. CDR3 bases: TGTGCCAGCAGCCAAGATTTCGGGACAGGGTGGTCCAATGAGCAGTTCTTC.

This sequence joins TRBV27 and TRBJ2-1; 10 bases agree with TRBD2. The germline V gene encodes CDR1 MNHEY and CDR2 SMNVEV (reference sequence). Trimming at V came to 0 bases and at J to 10 bases, leaving 9 bases not matched to a gene. This CDR3 comprises 16 residues. The CDR3 nucleotides read TGTGCCAGCAGTTTATCTCCGACTAGCGGGTTAGAGGAGCAGTTCTTC. This encodes CASSLSPTSGLEEQFF.

The V gene is TRBV19, the J gene TRBJ2-1; 7 nucleotides line up with TRBD1. This CDR3 is built from 15 residues. Germline V gives CDR1 LNHDA, CDR2 SQIVND (reference sequence). V was pared by 5 bases and J by 8 bases, with 12 bases of the junction left unmatched. This CDR3 reads CASSDRAQRVDEQFF. CDR3 nucleotides: TGTGCCAGTAGTGACAGGGCCCAGAGGGTCGATGAGCAGTTCTTC.

The rearrangement links TRBV29-1 to TRBJ2-1, with TRBD2 identical over 15 bases. V lost 3 bases and J lost 4; bases outside the gene matches: 7. CDR3 length: 17 residues. The germline V gene encodes CDR1 SQVTM and CDR2 ANQGSEA. The CDR3 spells CSVEGLAGGVQYNEQFF. The CDR3, as DNA: TGCAGCGTTGAGGGACTAGCGGGAGGAGTCCAGTACAATGAGCAGTTCTTC.

The chain joins TRBV27 to TRBJ2-7, with D possibly being TRBD1 (6 bases). Germline lookup yields CDR1 MNHEY and CDR2 SMNVEV (reference sequence). The V end was cut by 5 bases, the J end by 6 bases, with 14 bases between. The CDR3 consists of 13 residues. CDR3 sequence: CASSPRDMSEQYF. In nucleotides, the CDR3 is TGTGCCAGCAGTCCCCGGGACATGAGCGAGCAGTACTTC.

J is TRBJ2-3 and V is TRBV3-1, with 9 bases fitting TRBD2. The V and J ends lost 1 base and 0 bases, in that order; junction bases with no gene match: 8. Germline V CDR1 and CDR2: LGHDT, YNNKEL (reference sequence). This CDR3 has 18 residues. This CDR3 reads CASSQGLAAGRSTDTQYF. CDR3 nucleotide sequence: TGTGCCAGCAGCCAAGGACTAGCGGCGGGTAGGAGCACAGATACGCAGTATTTT.

V gene TRBV7-3 combines with J gene TRBJ1-2; D unresolved. The CDR3 sequence is 16 residues long. Germline V gene data show CDR1 as SGHTA and CDR2 as FQGTGA. Between the trimmed V and J ends, which lost 1 base and 6 bases, there was a span of 18 bases. The CDR3: CASSLMPGTPRNGYTF. The DNA for the CDR3 is TGTGCCAGCAGCTTAATGCCGGGCACCCCGAGGAATGGCTACACCTTC. The full variable domain, with the rest looked up from reference TRBV7-3 and TRBJ1-2, is GAGVSQTPSNKVTEKGKYVELRCDPISGHTALYWYRQSLGQGPEFLIYFQGTGAADDSGLPNDRFFAVRPEGSVSTLKIQRTERGDSAVYLCASSLMPGTPRNGYTFGSGTRLTVV.